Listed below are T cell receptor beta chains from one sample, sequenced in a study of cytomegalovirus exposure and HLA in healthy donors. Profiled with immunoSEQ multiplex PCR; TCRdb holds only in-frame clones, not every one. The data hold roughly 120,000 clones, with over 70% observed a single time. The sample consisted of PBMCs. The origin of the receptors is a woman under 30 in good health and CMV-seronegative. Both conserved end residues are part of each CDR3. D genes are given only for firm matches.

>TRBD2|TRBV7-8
CASSPGTSGSWEQFF
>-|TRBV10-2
CASSHPAWANTDTQYF
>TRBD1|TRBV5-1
CASSITGTGVYEQYF
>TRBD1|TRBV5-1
CASSFLFRDRELYEQFF
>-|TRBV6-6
CASSSIGPVSGNTIYF
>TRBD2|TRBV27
CASSFRAGGGPFSEQFF
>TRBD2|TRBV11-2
CASSLWGLAGTHTQYF
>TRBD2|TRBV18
CASSPPRAGAGIEQYF
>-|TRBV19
CASRGGYSNQPQHF
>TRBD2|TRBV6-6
CASRDPSGGTDTQYF
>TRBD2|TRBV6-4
CASSDSTSGGDTQYF
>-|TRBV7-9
CASSSFTGKTYEQYF
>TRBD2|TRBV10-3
CAISDPGREGTDTQYF
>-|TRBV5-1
CASSTGGGEKLFF
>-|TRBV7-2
CASSRGGGAPGELFF
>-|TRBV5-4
CASSLEKGTYREQYF
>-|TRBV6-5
CASSPPGSSGELFF
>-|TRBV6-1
CASRRGRDQYF
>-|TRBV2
CASSYFGTSLHEQYF
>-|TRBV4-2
CASTPTIDSGANGLTF
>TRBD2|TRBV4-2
CASSGWTSANSYEQYF
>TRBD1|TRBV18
CASSPLGQSHTEAFF
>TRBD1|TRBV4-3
CASSHGQGARETQYF
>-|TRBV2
CASSRTDSREAFF
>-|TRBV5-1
CASSLGGQNYGYTF